The T cell receptor (beta chain) described here comes from a study of OX40 agonist ivuxolimab in advanced cancers. Regarding the study as a whole: Some nonresponders additionally presented with little normalized T-cell clonal expansion. Both CD4+ and CD8+ T cell populations in blood had undergone clonal expansion by week 6 at 0.1 to 3.0 mg/kg.

The sample holds one count of this clone. Its specificity is not known. Germline V CDR1 and CDR2: SGDLS, YYNGEE. The V and J ends lost 4 bases and 4 bases respectively, with 15 bases between them. The CDR3 spans 15 residues. The method was immunoSEQ multiplex PCR; TCRdb's version includes in-frame clones alone and lacks a portion of them. The data hold roughly 81,000 clones, with 90% to 95% observed a single time. Systemic immunosuppression or a history of autoimmune disease excluded patients. This specimen consisted of CD4+ or CD8+ T cells sorted from blood, obtained in a trial of the OX40 agonist ivuxolimab. The chain combines TRBV9 with TRBJ2-1; D remains unclear. This TCR was sampled from an adult with an advanced solid tumor such as melanoma, head and neck, liver or kidney cancer. The CDR3 protein is CASSHTPNPYNEQFF. DNA for the CDR3: TGTGCCAGCAGCCATACCCCCAACCCATACAATGAGCAGTTCTTC. The full variable domain, its missing parts supplied by reference TRBV9 and TRBJ2-1, is DSGVTQTPKHLITATGQRVTLRCSPRSGDLSVYWYQQSLDQGLQFLIQYYNGEERAKGNILERFSAQQFPDLHSELNLSSLELGDSALYFCASSHTPNPYNEQFFGPGTRLTVL.